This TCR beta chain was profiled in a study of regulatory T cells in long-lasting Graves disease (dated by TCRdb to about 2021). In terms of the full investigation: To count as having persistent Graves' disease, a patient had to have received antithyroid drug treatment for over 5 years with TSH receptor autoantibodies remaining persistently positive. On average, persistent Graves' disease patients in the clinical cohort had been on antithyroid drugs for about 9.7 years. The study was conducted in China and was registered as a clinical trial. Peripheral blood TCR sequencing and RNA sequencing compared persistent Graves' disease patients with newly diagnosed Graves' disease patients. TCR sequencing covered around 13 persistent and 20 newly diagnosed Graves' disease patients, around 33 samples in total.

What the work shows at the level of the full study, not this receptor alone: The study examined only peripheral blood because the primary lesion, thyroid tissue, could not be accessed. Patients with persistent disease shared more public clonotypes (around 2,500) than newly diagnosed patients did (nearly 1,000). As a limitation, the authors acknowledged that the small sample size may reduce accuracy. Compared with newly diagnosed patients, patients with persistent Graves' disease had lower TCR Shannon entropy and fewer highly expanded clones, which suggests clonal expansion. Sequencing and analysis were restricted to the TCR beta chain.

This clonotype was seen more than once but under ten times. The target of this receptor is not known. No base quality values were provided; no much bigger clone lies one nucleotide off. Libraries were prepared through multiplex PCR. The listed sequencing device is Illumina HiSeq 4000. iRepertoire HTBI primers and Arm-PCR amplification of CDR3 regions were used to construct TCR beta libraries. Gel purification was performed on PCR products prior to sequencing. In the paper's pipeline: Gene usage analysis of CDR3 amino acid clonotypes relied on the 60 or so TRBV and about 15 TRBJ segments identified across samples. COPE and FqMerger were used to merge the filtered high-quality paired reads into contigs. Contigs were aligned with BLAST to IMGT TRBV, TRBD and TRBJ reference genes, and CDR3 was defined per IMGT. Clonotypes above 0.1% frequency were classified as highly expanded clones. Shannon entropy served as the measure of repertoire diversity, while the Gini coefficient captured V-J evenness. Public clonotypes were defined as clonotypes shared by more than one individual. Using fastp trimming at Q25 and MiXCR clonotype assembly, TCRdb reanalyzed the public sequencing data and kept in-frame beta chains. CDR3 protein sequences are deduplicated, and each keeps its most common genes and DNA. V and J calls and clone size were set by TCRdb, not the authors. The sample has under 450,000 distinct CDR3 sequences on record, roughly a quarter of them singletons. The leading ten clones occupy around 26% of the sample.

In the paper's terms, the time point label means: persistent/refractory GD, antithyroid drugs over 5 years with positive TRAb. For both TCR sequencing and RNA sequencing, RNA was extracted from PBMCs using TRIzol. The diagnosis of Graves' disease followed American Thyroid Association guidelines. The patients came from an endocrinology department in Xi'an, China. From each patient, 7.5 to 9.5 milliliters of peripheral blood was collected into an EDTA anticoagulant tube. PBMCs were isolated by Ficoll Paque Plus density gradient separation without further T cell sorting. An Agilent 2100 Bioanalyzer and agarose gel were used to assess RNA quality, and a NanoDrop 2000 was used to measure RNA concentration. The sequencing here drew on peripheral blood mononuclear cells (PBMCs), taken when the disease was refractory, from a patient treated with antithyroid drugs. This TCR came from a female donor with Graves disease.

The CDR3 protein is CASSDPGQATYEQYF. The DNA is TGTGCCAGCAGCGACCCGGGACAGGCGACCTACGAGCAGTACTTC. This sequence uses TRBV6-1 and TRBJ2-7; 8 bases in the middle match TRBD1. Measured from the cysteine to the phenylalanine, the CDR3 is 15 residues long. CDR3 DNA only is kept here, 45 bases in frame from base 1. The germline V and J ends show losses of 6 bases and 2 bases respectively, and no gene match explains 9 bases of the junction. CDR1 and CDR2, per the germline V gene, are MNHNS and SASEGT.